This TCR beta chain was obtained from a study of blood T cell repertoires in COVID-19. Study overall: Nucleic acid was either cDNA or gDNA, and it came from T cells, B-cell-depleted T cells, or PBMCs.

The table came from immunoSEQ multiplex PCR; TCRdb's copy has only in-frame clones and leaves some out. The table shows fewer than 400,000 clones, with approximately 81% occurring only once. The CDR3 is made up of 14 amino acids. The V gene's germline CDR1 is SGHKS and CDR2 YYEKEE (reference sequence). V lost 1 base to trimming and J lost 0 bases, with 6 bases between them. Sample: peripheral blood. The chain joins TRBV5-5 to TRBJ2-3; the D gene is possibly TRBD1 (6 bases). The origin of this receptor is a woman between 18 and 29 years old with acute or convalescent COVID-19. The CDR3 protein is CASSLTGSTDTQYF. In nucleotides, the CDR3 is TGTGCCAGCAGCTTGACAGGGAGCACAGATACGCAGTATTTT.